The rows below give T cell receptor beta chains drawn from one sample of a study of T cells in Graves' hyperthyroidism and ophthalmopathy. TCRdb passed the multiplex PCR reads through MiXCR, listing each CDR3 protein once. This repertoire shows some 600,000 distinct CDR3 sequences, 46% found once; its top ten account for 8% to 8.5%. The sample taken for sequencing was peripheral blood or thyroid tissue (not recorded which). The receptors here all came from a woman younger than 35 with Graves' hyperthyroidism. Both conserved end residues are trimmed from each CDR3. The D gene is left open where the match is weak.

CDR3 protein: ASPRGASYEQY
J gene: TRBJ2-7
D gene: -
V gene: TRBV6-4

CDR3 protein: ASSSQDGLY
J gene: TRBJ2-5
D gene: -
V gene: TRBV7-2

CDR3 protein: ASSLAGRANQPQH
J gene: TRBJ1-5
D gene: -
V gene: TRBV5-1

CDR3 protein: ASSLGGAEQY
J gene: TRBJ2-7
D gene: -
V gene: TRBV5-1

CDR3 protein: ASVAAGGDYEQY
J gene: TRBJ2-7
D gene: TRBD2
V gene: TRBV7-2

CDR3 protein: AISEARGNQPQH
J gene: TRBJ1-5
D gene: -
V gene: TRBV10-3

CDR3 protein: ASSPGYIGAGVQETQY
J gene: TRBJ2-5
D gene: TRBD2
V gene: TRBV6-2/TRBV6-3

CDR3 protein: ASSTRVGQDEQY
J gene: TRBJ2-7
D gene: TRBD1
V gene: TRBV5-1

CDR3 protein: ATRDSGNTIY
J gene: TRBJ1-3
D gene: -
V gene: TRBV10-1

CDR3 protein: ATSGGQLNQETQY
J gene: TRBJ2-5
D gene: -
V gene: TRBV15

CDR3 protein: ATSRETSGRAGDTQY
J gene: TRBJ2-3
D gene: TRBD2
V gene: TRBV15

CDR3 protein: ASEGARETQY
J gene: TRBJ2-5
D gene: TRBD1
V gene: TRBV25-1

CDR3 protein: ASSLDIGSTEAF
J gene: TRBJ1-1
D gene: -
V gene: TRBV7-9

CDR3 protein: ASSLGRNFYGYT
J gene: TRBJ1-2
D gene: -
V gene: TRBV7-9

CDR3 protein: ASINRGLNTEAF
J gene: TRBJ1-1
D gene: TRBD1
V gene: TRBV6-1

CDR3 protein: ASSVRPVFAYNSPLH
J gene: TRBJ1-6
D gene: -
V gene: TRBV2

CDR3 protein: ASSQAAGSTGELF
J gene: TRBJ2-2
D gene: -
V gene: TRBV7-9

CDR3 protein: ASSLGPGQAIPSGANVLT
J gene: TRBJ2-6
D gene: TRBD1
V gene: TRBV7-9

CDR3 protein: ASSVAAGVQPQH
J gene: TRBJ1-5
D gene: -
V gene: TRBV9

CDR3 protein: ASSEEDRFQPQH
J gene: TRBJ1-5
D gene: TRBD1
V gene: TRBV2

CDR3 protein: ATSDPAASGVYEQY
J gene: TRBJ2-7
D gene: -
V gene: TRBV24-1

CDR3 protein: SVGDTGTGELF
J gene: TRBJ2-2
D gene: -
V gene: TRBV29-1

CDR3 protein: ASSPRVPDWGTEAF
J gene: TRBJ1-1
D gene: -
V gene: TRBV7-2

CDR3 protein: AISSPGRSPT
J gene: TRBJ1-2
D gene: -
V gene: TRBV10-3

CDR3 protein: SVDREGYT
J gene: TRBJ1-2
D gene: -
V gene: TRBV29-1

CDR3 protein: ASSELAGGHEQF
J gene: TRBJ2-1
D gene: TRBD2
V gene: TRBV6-1

CDR3 protein: ASSLFDSYGYT
J gene: TRBJ1-2
D gene: -
V gene: TRBV7-6

CDR3 protein: AISAGGGTEAS
J gene: TRBJ1-1
D gene: TRBD1
V gene: TRBV6-4

CDR3 protein: ASSLARGLIYYEQY
J gene: TRBJ2-7
D gene: -
V gene: TRBV7-8

CDR3 protein: SVEAYSNTEAF
J gene: TRBJ1-1
D gene: -
V gene: TRBV29-1

CDR3 protein: ASSSPGQGNYGYT
J gene: TRBJ1-2
D gene: TRBD1
V gene: TRBV2

CDR3 protein: ASSLIDEGNTEAF
J gene: TRBJ1-1
D gene: -
V gene: TRBV7-8

CDR3 protein: ASSRTESGTEAF
J gene: TRBJ1-1
D gene: -
V gene: TRBV9

CDR3 protein: ASAPGQLNTIY
J gene: TRBJ1-3
D gene: -
V gene: TRBV9

CDR3 protein: ASRLPGQGTYEQY
J gene: TRBJ2-7
D gene: TRBD1
V gene: TRBV6-5

CDR3 protein: ASSLVGGKDSNQPQH
J gene: TRBJ1-5
D gene: -
V gene: TRBV7-2

CDR3 protein: SASRQENQPQH
J gene: TRBJ1-5
D gene: -
V gene: TRBV20-1

CDR3 protein: ASSSIRDSPPYEQY
J gene: TRBJ2-7
D gene: TRBD1
V gene: TRBV7-2

CDR3 protein: ASRPDRGLTEAF
J gene: TRBJ1-1
D gene: TRBD1
V gene: TRBV6-6

CDR3 protein: ASSVDGVGNQPQH
J gene: TRBJ1-5
D gene: -
V gene: TRBV9

CDR3 protein: ASSSFDRDTEAF
J gene: TRBJ1-1
D gene: TRBD1
V gene: TRBV5-4

CDR3 protein: AIDDKWEGDNQPQH
J gene: TRBJ1-5
D gene: -
V gene: TRBV7-9

CDR3 protein: ASSAGGNTEAF
J gene: TRBJ1-1
D gene: -
V gene: TRBV5-1

CDR3 protein: ASSYLLSPRETQY
J gene: TRBJ2-5
D gene: -
V gene: TRBV7-2

CDR3 protein: ASSFRAGANVLT
J gene: TRBJ2-6
D gene: -
V gene: TRBV12-3/TRBV12-4

CDR3 protein: ATSPGTGYT
J gene: TRBJ1-2
D gene: -
V gene: TRBV24-1

CDR3 protein: ASRPKVTAGNTIY
J gene: TRBJ1-3
D gene: -
V gene: TRBV11-2

CDR3 protein: ASSPGLAGVGTYEQY
J gene: TRBJ2-7
D gene: TRBD2
V gene: TRBV7-2

CDR3 protein: ATSIPLH
J gene: TRBJ1-6
D gene: -
V gene: TRBV15

CDR3 protein: ASSLGPRH
J gene: TRBJ1-6
D gene: -
V gene: TRBV7-9

CDR3 protein: ASSYSRDETYEQY
J gene: TRBJ2-7
D gene: -
V gene: TRBV6-2/TRBV6-3

CDR3 protein: SARQGGLGPYGYT
J gene: TRBJ1-2
D gene: TRBD1
V gene: TRBV29-1

CDR3 protein: ASIPKTGGYT
J gene: TRBJ1-2
D gene: -
V gene: TRBV19